Described below is a single TCR beta chain sequence and its context. The antigen it binds to is not known. No base quality information exists; no much larger clone differs at one position. This sample is drawn from a study of T cells after yellow fever vaccination (dated by TCRdb to the late 2010s). The study in broad terms: The SMART-Seq v4 Ultra Low Input RNA kit was used to prepare libraries from fractions with low cell numbers. To follow T-cell clones before and after primary and booster YFV17D yellow fever vaccination, bulk TCR alpha and beta repertoires were sequenced over time. Two healthy male donors made up the cohort, one aged 18 to 29 years and the other aged 30 to 40 years. Blood was drawn at multiple timepoints before and after primary and secondary immunization, with bulk PBMC replicates and cell subsets isolated. Overall results and qualifications from the work: Because only two donors were included in the study, the extent to which the findings can be generalized is limited. A small fraction of clonotypes appeared in both the CD4 and CD8 compartments, likely as a result of convergent recombination. After the booster, most clones that had expanded after primary vaccination were detected again (roughly 95% of CD4 and 88% of CD8), suggesting broad maintenance of memory. Computational filtering was needed because FACS-sorted repertoires could contain abundant contaminating clonotypes from the bulk population. The secondary T-cell response was found to be weaker but faster than the primary response, with a peak reached on day 5 rather than on day 15.

TCR cDNA was synthesized by 5'RACE template switching, which introduced a universal primer site and unique molecular identifiers. Priming of cDNA synthesis was performed from both the TCR alpha and TCR beta constant segments. Two PCR steps were used to amplify libraries, with sample barcodes and sequencing adapters being added in the second step. Sequencing of the libraries was done on either Illumina HiSeq 2500 (2x100 bp) or NovaSeq (2x150 bp). Per the source publication's procedure: MIGEC handled demultiplexing of reads and collapsing into UMI consensus sequences, while MiXCR performed V(D)J alignment. Vaccine-responding clonotypes were identified with edgeR using replicate PBMC samples, with FDR below 0.01 and a log2 fold change above 5 up to day 15 being required. Each bulk clonotype was labeled CD4 or CD8 based on which sequenced repertoire, CD4 or CD8, contained the clonotype at higher abundance. In TCRdb, the public reads were trimmed at Q25 with fastp and aligned with MiXCR, with productive beta chains retained. A single entry per CDR3 protein holds the most common genes and DNA from its merged rows. The V and J calls shown here were made by TCRdb, not taken from the authors' results. The sample contains under 300,000 distinct CDR3 sequences, 10% to 15% of them found a single time. The top ten clonotypes cover 0.4% to 0.65% of the sample.

The sample's treatment or condition, from its label and the paper: live attenuated yellow fever vaccine strain. A standard Ficoll-Paque protocol was used to isolate PBMCs from peripheral blood. Dynabeads CD4 and CD8 positive selection kits were used to isolate the CD4 and CD8 T-cell fractions. RNA was extracted with TriZol from bulk PBMCs, CD4 and CD8 fractions, and dextramer-positive and dextramer-negative fractions. Sequences were derived from CD4+ T cells sorted from PBMCs, sampled 45 days after the yellow fever booster vaccination. This TCR was recovered from a young man who received the YFV17D yellow fever vaccine.

The DNA sequence reads TGCGCCAGCAGCCAAGAAGGTACCCCAGGGACCGGGGAGCTGTTTTTT. This translates into CASSQEGTPGTGELFF. The receptor chain draws on TRBV4-1 and TRBJ2-2; TRBD1 might be the D gene, on 5 matching bases. The CDR3 numbers 16 residues from cysteine through phenylalanine. The DNA shown is the 48-base CDR3, in frame from base 1. V is clipped by 0 bases and J by 5 bases, and the sequence between their germline boundaries is 13 bases long. CDR1 and CDR2 are drawn from the germline V gene: MGHRA, YSYEKL.